This T cell receptor (beta chain) is drawn from a study of tumor-infiltrating lymphocytes in primary liver carcinoma. Constant-region priming of about 0.5 ug total RNA yielded TCR beta cDNA. Slightly modified ARM-PCR served as the procedure for the TCR beta libraries. These libraries came from three rounds of nested multiplex PCR. Rounds one and two of PCR, each of 10 cycles, were primed with TRBV1-TRBV30 forward primers and a C-beta reverse primer. From the multiplex PCR reads, TCRdb called clonotypes with MiXCR, one entry per CDR3 protein. The table includes roughly 30,000 distinct CDR3 sequences, 71% detected once. The V end lost 2 bases, the J end lost 3 bases, and 10 bases lay between the germline ends. This CDR3 is 14 amino acids long. Co-extraction of both nucleic acids (RNA and DNA) used roughly 19-33 mg of unsorted bulk tissue. As for this clonotype: This CDR3 is missing its conserved last phenylalanine or tryptophan, likely due to a read error.

The chain carries TRBV12-3 or TRBV12-4 and TRBJ1-1; no reliable D call. The sample consisted of liver tumor tissue from sampling region 3. This sample's subset: tumor region T3, left-lateral pole. The clonotype originates from a woman in her 30s with primary liver carcinoma and hepatitis B virus infection. The CDR3, as DNA: TGTGCCAGCAGTTTACGGATACCGGACACTGAAGCTTTCATT. Translating it yields CASSLRIPDTEAFI.